This T cell receptor beta chain was identified during a study of blood T cell repertoires in COVID-19. Study overall: Whether acute or convalescent, the COVID-19 samples came from the United States, Italy and Spain. Sources were T cells, B-cell-depleted T cells, or PBMCs; the material itself was cDNA or gDNA.

Source study methods: From reference gene primer amplification, estimates of nucleated cell counts were derived. The data were produced by immunoSEQ multiplex PCR, yet TCRdb's version contains in-frame clones alone and is incomplete. V, J and clone size were drawn from that table, and D and trimming were deduced from the DNA. Of about 380,000 clones in the sample, roughly 91% were seen once. Participants, roughly 18 to 89 years old, spanned 25 or so US areas. This CDR3 has 15 residues. CDR1 and CDR2 from the germline V gene are MDHEN and SYDVKM. The J segment lost 7 bases and the V segment lost 6 bases, leaving 5 bases of the junction unmatched.

This receptor was obtained from a young woman who had recovered from COVID-19. The chain joins TRBV28 to TRBJ1-6; 11 positions agree with TRBD1. Sample: PBMCs or T cells enriched from blood (not recorded which). In DNA, the CDR3 is TGTGCCAGCAGGCCTAGGACAGGGGGCAATTCACCCCTCCACTTT. Translated: CASRPRTGGNSPLHF.